The next 29 T cell receptor beta chains were all read from a single sample in a study of T cells in Graves' hyperthyroidism and ophthalmopathy. From RNA transcripts, TCR beta CDR3 regions were amplified. The TCR CDR3 was amplified in a first-round RT-PCR using the HTBI primer set. TCRdb independently ran MiXCR on the multiplex PCR reads; one entry per CDR3 protein. This table holds around 690,000 distinct CDR3 sequences, around a sixth found once. Material: blood. The receptor set was obtained from a man aged 50 to 59 with Graves' hyperthyroidism.

This clonotype was seen ten or more times. The chain carries TRBV28 and TRBJ2-3; tentative D call: TRBD2 (6 bases). The CDR3 runs 16 residues. With 1 base removed from V and 1 base from J, the gap between germline ends came to 12 bases. Germline assignment: CDR1 MDHEN and CDR2 SYDVKM. The CDR3 nucleotides are TGTGCCAGCAGTTTATATGCTAGCGAGCGCACAGATACGCAGTATTTT. Translated: CASSLYASERTDTQYF.

The table lists this clonotype with many counts. The V call is TRBV11-2, the J call TRBJ2-1; 10 bases fit TRBD1. This CDR3 has 17 residues. V was pared by 6 bases and J by 0 bases, with 8 bases of the junction left unmatched. Germline CDR1 SGHAT, CDR2 FQNNGV. Here the CDR3 reads CASSYMTGGGSYNEQFF. The CDR3 DNA is TGTGCCAGCAGTTATATGACAGGGGGCGGCTCCTACAATGAGCAGTTCTTC.

The chain recombines TRBV4-1 with TRBJ1-1, with D unresolved. The CDR3 is made up of 14 amino acids. Germline CDR1 is MGHRA and CDR2 is YSYEKL. Trimming took off 1 base at V and 1 base at J, with 7 bases between the two ends. CDR3 loop: CASSQGAQNTEAFF. As DNA, the CDR3 is TGCGCCAGCAGCCAAGGGGCCCAGAACACTGAAGCTTTCTTT.

The chain carries TRBV19 and TRBJ2-7, with D maybe TRBD2 (5 bases). CDR3 size: 15 residues. Germline V CDR1 and CDR2: LNHDA, SQIVND (reference sequence). Trimming stripped 1 base from V and 1 base from J, with 11 bases between. For the CDR3, the DNA is TGTGCCAGTAGTATAGGAGGGTTATGGTCCTACGAGCAGTACTTC. Protein: CASSIGGLWSYEQYF.

The genes are TRBV5-1 and TRBJ1-1; a weak D match, TRBD1 (5 bases). The CDR3 has 15 amino acids. From germline, CDR1 is SGHRS and CDR2 YFSETQ. The V and J ends lost 0 bases and 4 bases respectively, with 13 bases between them. The CDR3 region has the DNA TGCGCCAGCAGCTTGGGGCATGTGGGGGGCACTGAAGCTTTCTTT. Its translation is CASSLGHVGGTEAFF.

This clonotype was counted ten times or more. The chain employs TRBV28 and TRBJ1-1, with 8 bases identical to TRBD1. Per germline, CDR1 MDHEN and CDR2 SYDVKM. Trimming at V came to 4 bases and at J to 5 bases, leaving 6 bases not matched to a gene. The CDR3 runs 14 residues. Here the CDR3 reads CASSSQGAGTEAFF. CDR3 DNA: TGTGCCAGCAGTTCCCAGGGGGCAGGGACTGAAGCTTTCTTT.

This clonotype was observed at least ten times. J is TRBJ1-3 and V is TRBV29-1, with D perhaps matching TRBD1 (6 bases). CDR3 length: 12 amino acids. The germline V gene encodes CDR1 SQVTM and CDR2 ANQGSEA. V lost 7 bases and J 1 base, leaving 8 bases between the germline ends. The CDR3 nucleotides are TGCAGCGGGAGGGGGTCTGGAAACACCATATATTTT. It is translated as CSGRGSGNTIYF.

This chain joins TRBV6-5 and TRBJ2-7; tentative D call: TRBD1 (5 bases). The CDR3 is 14 residues long. CDR1 MNHEY and CDR2 SVGAGI come from the germline V gene. V lost 0 bases and J 5 bases, leaving 11 bases between the germline ends. This CDR3 reads CASSYSSGSDEQYF. The DNA for the CDR3 is TGTGCCAGCAGTTACTCATCAGGGTCCGACGAGCAGTACTTC.

This clonotype was detected ten times or more. This sequence may be a read error, since a much larger clone differs from it by one base. The chain links TRBV7-3 to TRBJ2-5, with 12 bases matching TRBD1. V was clipped by 4 bases and J by 4 bases; unmatched bases: 13. Germline-derived CDR1 and CDR2 are SGHTA and FQGTGA. CDR3 size: 18 residues. CDR3 sequence reads: CASSSRQGQGALRETQYF. The CDR3 nucleotides are TGTGCCAGCAGCTCAAGGCAGGGACAGGGGGCACTGAGAGAGACCCAGTACTTC.

This clonotype was observed at least ten times. This chain joins TRBV3-1 and TRBJ1-2; 7 bases align to TRBD1. Germline values: CDR1 LGHDT, CDR2 YNNKEL (reference sequence). With V trimmed by 4 bases and J by 5 bases, 7 bases remained unmatched. The CDR3 extends over 14 amino acids. DNA for the CDR3: TGTGCCAGCAGCCCACAACAGGGGCAGTATGGCTACACCTTC. Protein product: CASSPQQGQYGYTF.

Many counts were recorded for this clonotype. The CDR3 coding sequence is TGTGCCTGGAGTGTACTGAGCGGGAGGAGGCCCACCGGGGAGCTGTTTTTT. Its protein product is CAWSVLSGRRPTGELFF. The chain carries TRBV30 and TRBJ2-2, with TRBD2 identical over 9 bases. The CDR3 contains 17 residues. Germline CDR1 reads GTSNPN; CDR2 reads SVGIG (reference sequence). The junction had 9 bases not matched to a gene; V was cut back by 0 bases and J by 4 bases.

This clonotype showed up just a few times. The rearrangement joins TRBV20-1 to TRBJ2-2, with 8 bases matching TRBD2. There are 15 residues in the CDR3. CDR1 and CDR2 from the germline V gene are DFQATT and SNEGSKA (reference sequence). Losses at the gene ends were 1 base for V and 5 bases for J; bases not matched to a gene: 6. The CDR3 DNA follows: TGCAGTGCTAGAGTTTTAGCGGGACAAACCGGGGAGCTGTTTTTT. Its translation is CSARVLAGQTGELFF.

The chain has TRBV7-9 and TRBJ1-2; 10 bases agree with TRBD1. In germline, CDR1 is SEHNR, CDR2 FQNEAQ (reference sequence). The CDR3 loop spans 14 amino acids. The J segment lost 7 bases and the V segment lost 1 base, leaving 3 bases of the junction unmatched. The CDR3 DNA sequence: TGTGCCAGCAGCTTAGGCGACAGGGGGCCTGGCTACACCTTC. Translating it yields CASSLGDRGPGYTF.

This clonotype was counted many times. The rearrangement joins TRBV12-3 or TRBV12-4 to TRBJ1-1; D not resolved. The CDR3 spans 14 residues. Trimming stripped 5 bases from V and 2 bases from J, with 12 bases between. DNA for the CDR3: TGTGCCAGCAGTGACTCCGGGCCAAACACTGAAGCTTTCTTT. It codes for CASSDSGPNTEAFF.

This clonotype was observed a handful of times. This may come from a read error, since a much larger clone is one base off. The chain couples TRBV28 to TRBJ2-1, with a possible D match to TRBD1 (5 bases). The CDR3 consists of 16 residues. V lost 7 bases and J lost 7, with 23 bases in between. Germline assignment: CDR1 MDHEN and CDR2 SYDVKM. Written as DNA, the CDR3 is TGTGCCAGCAAAGGCCGGTATGGGGCCGCCTTGAATGAGCAGTTCTTC. It codes for CASKGRYGAALNEQFF. The variable domain in full, completed from reference TRBV28 and TRBJ2-1, reads DVKVTQSSRYLVKRTGEKVFLECVQDMDHENMFWYRQDPGLGLRLIYFSYDVKMKEKGDIPEGYSVSREKKERFSLILESASTNQTSMYLCASKGRYGAALNEQFFGPGTRLTVL.

This sequence joins TRBV7-2 and TRBJ1-5, with TRBD1 matching 7 bases. After removal of 1 base from V and 2 bases from J, the junction contained 8 bases not matched to a gene. From germline, CDR1 is SGHTA and CDR2 FQGNSA. The length of the CDR3 is 17 residues. Here the CDR3 reads CASSLEGGGARNQPQHF. For the CDR3, the DNA is TGTGCCAGCAGCTTAGAGGGAGGGGGCGCGCGCAATCAGCCCCAGCATTTT.

The genes are TRBV2 and TRBJ2-1, with 12 nucleotides matching TRBD2. This CDR3 spans 13 amino acids. Trimming at V came to 7 bases and at J to 7 bases, leaving 2 bases not matched to a gene. The germline V gene has CDR1 SNHLY and CDR2 FYNNEI. The CDR3 reads CASKGTSGNEQFF. In DNA form, the CDR3 reads TGTGCCAGCAAGGGGACTAGCGGGAATGAGCAGTTCTTC.

This clonotype was detected many times. The chain recombines TRBV10-2 with TRBJ2-1; TRBD2 might be the D (7 bases). Trimming pared 5 bases from V and 4 bases from J, leaving 15 bases between. The CDR3 runs 15 residues. The V gene's germline CDR1 is WSHSY and CDR2 SAAADI. In DNA form, the CDR3 reads TGCGCCAGCAGTCGTAAAGCGGGACAATACAATGAGCAGTTCTTC. Encoded protein: CASSRKAGQYNEQFF.

Details on this clonotype: A much larger clone differs by one base, so this may be a read error. The chain carries TRBV5-1 and TRBJ2-1; TRBD2 matches 8 bases. The V gene end was trimmed by 7 bases and the J gene end by 8 bases; junction bases not matched to a gene: 11. CDR1 is SGHRS and CDR2 is YFSETQ in the germline V gene. This CDR3 is built from 14 residues. In DNA form, the CDR3 reads TGCGCCAGCTCCAGGGAGCGGGAGCTGGATGAGCAGTTCTTC. This sequence encodes CASSRERELDEQFF.

This clonotype appeared many times. The chain employs TRBV28 and TRBJ2-7; D possibly corresponds to TRBD1 (5 bases). Deletions cut 4 bases from V and 4 bases from J, with 8 bases between. Germline V gene data show CDR1 as MDHEN and CDR2 as SYDVKM. The CDR3 totals 12 residues. The CDR3: CASSSGFYEQYF. Written as DNA, the CDR3 is TGTGCCAGCAGTTCAGGGTTTTACGAGCAGTACTTC.

This clonotype appeared many times. This sequence joins TRBV2 and TRBJ2-7; D might be TRBD1 (5 bases). V lost 5 bases and J lost 3, with 23 bases in between. The CDR3 sequence is 17 residues long. Germline V lookup: CDR1 SNHLY, CDR2 FYNNEI. DNA of the CDR3: TGTGCCAGCAGTAACGGTCCCGACAGCACCAATATCTACGAGCAGTACTTC. It translates to CASSNGPDSTNIYEQYF. Looking up the rest from reference TRBV2 and TRBJ2-7 gives the full variable domain: EPEVTQTPSHQVTQMGQEVILRCVPISNHLYFYWYRQILGQKVEFLVSFYNNEISEKSEIFDDQFSVERPDGSNFTLKIRSTKLEDSAMYFCASSNGPDSTNIYEQYFGPGTRLTVT.

The rearrangement links TRBV20-1 to TRBJ1-2, with D hard to call. Germline V gene sequence: CDR1 DFQATT, CDR2 SNEGSKA (reference sequence). The germline V and J ends were trimmed by 0 bases and 0 bases, with 5 bases remaining between them. This CDR3 has 13 amino acids. The CDR3: CSARDPANYGYTF. The CDR3 region has the DNA TGCAGTGCTAGAGATCCAGCTAACTATGGCTACACCTTC.

For this clonotype: Possible read error: a much larger clone is one base away. V gene TRBV20-1 combines with J gene TRBJ2-5; 9 bases are a match to TRBD2. This CDR3 is built from 15 residues. In germline, CDR1 is DFQATT, CDR2 SNEGSKA (reference sequence). J gave up 5 bases and V 5 bases, and 12 bases lay outside the gene matches. CDR3 in amino acids: CSAPLAGAGCETQYF. CDR3 nucleotide sequence: TGCAGTGCTCCGTTAGCGGGAGCCGGGTGTGAGACCCAGTACTTC.

As concerns this clonotype: The junction departs from germline at one end; a sequencing error may be responsible. CDR3 region: CASSPVPSSNYGYTF. CDR3 bases: TGTGCCAGCAGCCCCGTTCCGTCCTCGAACTATGGCTACACTTTC. The J gene is TRBJ1-2, the V gene TRBV2; D is unresolved. Germline V lookup: CDR1 SNHLY, CDR2 FYNNEI. This CDR3 region has 15 residues.

This clonotype occurred many times. The chain recombines TRBV20-1 with TRBJ2-5; 8 bases fit TRBD2. The V segment lost 3 bases and the J segment 5 bases; nucleotides outside the gene matches: 5. CDR1 and CDR2 from the germline V gene are DFQATT and SNEGSKA (reference sequence). This CDR3 contains 13 residues. The CDR3 coding sequence is TGCAGTGCTAGTGGAAGCGGGGGTGAGACCCAGTACTTC. It is translated as CSASGSGGETQYF.

This clonotype was seen at least ten times. The chain carries TRBV29-1 and TRBJ2-5; D is ambiguous. V shed 5 bases and J shed 4 bases, with 14 bases lying between them. The CDR3 totals 13 residues. Germline lookup yields CDR1 SQVTM and CDR2 ANQGSEA. The CDR3, as DNA: TGCAGCGTTTGTTACACCTCGAGAGAGACCCAGTACTTC. This translates into CSVCYTSRETQYF.

This clonotype was observed at least ten times. This chain uses TRBV5-5 with TRBJ2-5, with D unresolved. Trimming shortened V by 1 base and J by 1 base, and 8 bases separated the two germline ends. This CDR3 has 14 residues. Germline V gives CDR1 SGHKS, CDR2 YYEKEE (reference sequence). The CDR3: CASSLFDRQETQYF. The CDR3 region has the DNA TGTGCCAGCAGCTTGTTTGACCGCCAAGAGACCCAGTACTTC.

This clonotype was detected ten times or more. The V gene is TRBV30, the J gene TRBJ2-1, with D unresolved. The germline V gene has CDR1 GTSNPN and CDR2 SVGIG (reference sequence). CDR3 length: 10 amino acids. V shed 5 bases and J shed 10 bases, with 9 bases lying between them. The CDR3 bases are TGTGCCTGGGGCTCGGTGGAGCAGTTCTTC. Amino acid sequence: CAWGSVEQFF.

This chain links TRBV30 with TRBJ1-2, with TRBD1 matching 8 bases. The CDR3 consists of 16 residues. Trimming removed 1 base from V and 1 base from J; junction bases left unmatched: 8. Per germline, CDR1 GTSNPN and CDR2 SVGIG (reference sequence). In nucleotides, the CDR3 is TGTGCCTGGAGTGCCCGGGACAGGTCCTTTAACTATGGCTACACCTTC. Its translation: CAWSARDRSFNYGYTF.